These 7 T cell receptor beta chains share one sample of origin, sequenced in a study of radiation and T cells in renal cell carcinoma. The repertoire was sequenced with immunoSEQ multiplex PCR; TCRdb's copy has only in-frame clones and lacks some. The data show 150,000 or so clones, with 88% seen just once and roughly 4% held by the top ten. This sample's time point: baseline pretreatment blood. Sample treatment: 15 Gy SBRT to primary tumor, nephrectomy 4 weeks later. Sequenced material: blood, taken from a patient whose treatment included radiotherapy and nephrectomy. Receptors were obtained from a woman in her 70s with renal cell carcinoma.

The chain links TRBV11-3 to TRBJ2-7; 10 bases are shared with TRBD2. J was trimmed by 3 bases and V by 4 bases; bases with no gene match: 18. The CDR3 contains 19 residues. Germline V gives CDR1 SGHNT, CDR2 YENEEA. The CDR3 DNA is TGTGCCAGCAGCTCCCTATCCGGGACTAGCGTTAACCTCTTCTACGAGCAGTACTTC. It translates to CASSSLSGTSVNLFYEQYF.

Here the CDR3 reads CASSLAVGAQETQYF. The CDR3 nucleotides read TGCGCCAGCAGCTTGGCCGTGGGGGCCCAAGAGACCCAGTACTTC. V is TRBV5-1 and J is TRBJ2-5; D is possibly TRBD1 (6 bases). The CDR3 is 15 residues long. Trimming removed 0 bases at V and 1 base at J, with 10 bases between. From germline, CDR1 is SGHRS and CDR2 YFSETQ.

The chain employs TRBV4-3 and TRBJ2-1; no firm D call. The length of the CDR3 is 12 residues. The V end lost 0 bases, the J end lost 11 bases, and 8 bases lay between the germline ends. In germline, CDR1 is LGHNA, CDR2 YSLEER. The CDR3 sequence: CASSQDQRQQFF. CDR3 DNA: TGCGCCAGCAGCCAAGATCAAAGACAGCAGTTCTTC.

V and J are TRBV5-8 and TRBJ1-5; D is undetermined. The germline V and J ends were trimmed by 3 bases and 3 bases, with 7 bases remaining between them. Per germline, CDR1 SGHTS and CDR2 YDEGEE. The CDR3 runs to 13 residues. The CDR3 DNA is TGTGCCAGCAGCTGGGGATCCAATCAGCCCCAGCATTTT. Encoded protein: CASSWGSNQPQHF.

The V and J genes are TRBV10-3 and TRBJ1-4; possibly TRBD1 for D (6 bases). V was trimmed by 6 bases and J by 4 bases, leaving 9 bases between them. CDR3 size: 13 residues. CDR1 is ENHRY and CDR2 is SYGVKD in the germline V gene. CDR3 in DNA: TGTGCCATCAGAAGGACAGATAATGAAAAACTGTTTTTT. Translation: CAIRRTDNEKLFF.

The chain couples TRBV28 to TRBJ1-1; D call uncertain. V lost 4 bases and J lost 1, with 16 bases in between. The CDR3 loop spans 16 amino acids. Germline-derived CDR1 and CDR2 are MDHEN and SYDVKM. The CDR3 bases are TGTGCCAGCAGTTATATGAGAGGCCGGTGGAACACTGAAGCTTTCTTT. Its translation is CASSYMRGRWNTEAFF. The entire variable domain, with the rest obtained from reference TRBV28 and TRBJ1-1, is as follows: DVKVTQSSRYLVKRTGEKVFLECVQDMDHENMFWYRQDPGLGLRLIYFSYDVKMKEKGDIPEGYSVSREKKERFSLILESASTNQTSMYLCASSYMRGRWNTEAFFGQGTRLTVV.

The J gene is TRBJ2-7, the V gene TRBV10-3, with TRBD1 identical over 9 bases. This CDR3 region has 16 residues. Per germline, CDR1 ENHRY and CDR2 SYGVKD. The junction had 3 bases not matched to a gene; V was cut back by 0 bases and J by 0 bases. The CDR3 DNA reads TGTGCCATCAGTGAGTCCAGGACAGGGGACTCCTACGAGCAGTACTTC. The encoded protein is CAISESRTGDSYEQYF.